The next 25 T cell receptor beta chains were all read from a single sample in a study of T cells after posttransplantation cyclophosphamide. The method was immunoSEQ multiplex PCR; TCRdb's version includes in-frame clones alone and lacks a portion of them. The sample carries over 20,000 clones, about 98% recorded once. The sample consisted of naive CD8+ T cells sorted from PBMCs. Every receptor here comes from a man aged 40-50 years in good health, CMV-negative, and a related stem cell transplant donor.

This chain uses TRBV28 with TRBJ2-2, with 7 bases matching TRBD1. Germline V lookup: CDR1 MDHEN, CDR2 SYDVKM. V shed 6 bases and J 1 base; nucleotides not matched to a gene: 5. This CDR3 spans 15 amino acids. The CDR3 DNA reads TGTGCCAGCAGCCTCTACAGGGGGAACACCGGGGAGCTGTTTTTT. It translates to CASSLYRGNTGELFF.

The chain combines TRBV5-1 with TRBJ2-5; TRBD2 agrees at 8 bases. CDR3 length equals 13 residues. Per the germline V gene, CDR1 is SGHRS and CDR2 is YFSETQ. J was trimmed by 4 bases and V by 5 bases; bases with no gene match: 4. The DNA of the CDR3 is TGCGCCAGCAGGTCTGCGGGGGGAGAGACCCAGTACTTC. This sequence encodes CASRSAGGETQYF.

The rearrangement links TRBV4-1 to TRBJ2-1; tentative D call: TRBD2 (5 bases). The CDR3 spans 11 residues. Per germline, CDR1 MGHRA and CDR2 YSYEKL. V lost 8 bases, J lost 5 bases, and 7 bases lay in between. CDR3 sequence reads: CASGSHNEQFF. DNA for the CDR3: TGCGCCAGCGGGAGCCACAATGAGCAGTTCTTC.

This clone was seen only once. The chain couples TRBV27 to TRBJ2-7; 8 bases match TRBD1. There are 15 residues in the CDR3. Trimming at V came to 7 bases and at J to 3 bases, leaving 11 bases not matched to a gene. Germline lookup yields CDR1 MNHEY and CDR2 SMNVEV (reference sequence). CDR3 sequence (DNA): TGTGCCAGCAACGGAGGGCAGGGGGCAGGCTACGAGCAGTACTTC. This encodes CASNGGQGAGYEQYF.

The chain links TRBV4-3 to TRBJ1-2, with a tentative D call TRBD1 (6 bases). V was cut by 3 bases and J by 4 bases, with 12 bases left in between. CDR3 length: 14 amino acids. The germline V gene has CDR1 LGHNA and CDR2 YSLEER. The CDR3 is CASSQTGLSYGYTF. CDR3 coding DNA: TGCGCCAGCAGCCAGACAGGTTTGAGCTATGGCTACACCTTC.

CDR3 residues: CASSLGGLNQPQHF. As DNA, the CDR3 is TGTGCCAGCAGCTTGGGGGGACTCAATCAGCCCCAGCATTTT. This chain links TRBV13 with TRBJ1-5; the D gene is possibly TRBD1 (5 bases). Trimming removed 3 bases at V and 3 bases at J, with 9 bases between. Germline loops: CDR1 PRHDT, CDR2 FYEKMQ (reference sequence). The CDR3 length is 14 residues.

This CDR3 reads CAWSETGGPNEGYTF. The CDR3 DNA reads as TGTGCCTGGAGTGAGACAGGGGGGCCAAATGAAGGCTACACCTTC. The rearrangement joins TRBV30 to TRBJ1-2; TRBD1 matches at 9 bases. The CDR3 length is 15 residues. Germline V gene data show CDR1 as GTSNPN and CDR2 as SVGIG (reference sequence). J was trimmed by 8 bases and V by 1 base; bases with no gene match: 11.

V is TRBV6-5 and J is TRBJ1-1; D unclear. Germline lookup yields CDR1 MNHEY and CDR2 SVGAGI. This CDR3 has 14 residues. Trimming stripped 2 bases from V and 6 bases from J, with 13 bases between. The CDR3 DNA reads as TGTGCCAGCAGTTACGGCGCGGTTATGCCTGAAGCTTTCTTT. It yields the protein CASSYGAVMPEAFF.

The chain carries TRBV7-9 and TRBJ2-1; 9 nucleotides agree with TRBD2. Trimming cost V 5 bases and J 0 bases; bases outside gene matches: 5. Germline V gives CDR1 SEHNR, CDR2 FQNEAQ (reference sequence). CDR3 length equals 16 residues. This CDR3 is CASSAGTSSSYNEQFF. The CDR3 nucleotides are TGTGCCAGCAGCGCCGGGACTAGCAGCTCCTACAATGAGCAGTTCTTC.

The chain uses TRBV9 and TRBJ2-5, with D possibly being TRBD2 (6 bases). CDR1 and CDR2 from the germline V gene are SGDLS and YYNGEE. The length of the CDR3 is 14 residues. V lost 4 bases, J lost 1 base, and 11 bases lay in between. CDR3 nucleotides: TGTGCCAGCAGCTCGGGACTTCTCCAAGAGACCCAGTACTTC. Translating gives CASSSGLLQETQYF.

The chain is built from TRBV25-1 and TRBJ2-3; 13 bases map to TRBD2. Germline CDR1 MGHDK, CDR2 SYGVNS. The CDR3 extends over 17 amino acids. V lost 6 bases to trimming and J lost 3 bases; unmatched junction nucleotides: 9. CDR3 region: CASRSKGLAGYTDTQYF. In nucleotides, the CDR3 is TGTGCCAGCAGATCAAAGGGACTAGCGGGATATACAGATACGCAGTATTTT.

V is TRBV9 and J is TRBJ2-1, with a weak D call TRBD2 (6 bases). This CDR3 comprises 15 residues. The germline V and J ends were trimmed by 4 bases and 5 bases, with 16 bases remaining between them. Looked up from germline, CDR1 is SGDLS and CDR2 is YYNGEE. CDR3 sequence reads: CASSSSGTPNNEQFF. The DNA of the CDR3 is TGTGCCAGCAGCTCCTCGGGGACTCCTAACAATGAGCAGTTCTTC.

The CDR3 DNA is TGTGCCAGCAGCTTAGCATTTCCTCAGGGGGCGAACTACAATGAGCAGTTCTTC. It encodes CASSLAFPQGANYNEQFF. The V call is TRBV7-6, the J call TRBJ2-1, with 8 positions matching TRBD1. Germline-derived CDR1 and CDR2 are SGHVS and FNYEAQ. V gave up 0 bases and J gave up 3 bases; unmatched junction bases: 10. CDR3 length: 18 amino acids.

The chain recombines TRBV7-8 with TRBJ2-7; 9 bases match TRBD1. CDR1 SGHVS and CDR2 FQNEAQ come from the germline V gene. The CDR3 sequence is 17 residues long. Unmatched junction bases numbered 7, after V lost 0 bases and J lost 1 base. DNA of the CDR3: TGTGCCAGCAGCTTAGCGCGGGACAGGGTCCCTTCCTACGAGCAGTACTTC. It yields the protein CASSLARDRVPSYEQYF.

The chain has TRBV28 and TRBJ2-3; D is perhaps TRBD2 (6 bases). Germline V gene data show CDR1 as MDHEN and CDR2 as SYDVKM. The germline V and J ends were trimmed by 10 bases and 8 bases, with 19 bases remaining between them. This CDR3 contains 13 residues. The CDR3 is CATSPQRGGTQYF. In nucleotides, the CDR3 is TGTGCCACATCGCCCCAAAGGGGAGGTACGCAGTATTTT.

The chain recombines TRBV28 with TRBJ2-7; D perhaps matches TRBD1 (6 bases). Trimming took 6 bases from V and 1 from J, leaving 10 bases between them. The germline CDR1 and CDR2 sequences are MDHEN and SYDVKM. The CDR3 contains 13 residues. The CDR3 region has the DNA TGTGCCAGCAGCAACAGGGATTCCTACGAGCAGTACTTC. Its translation: CASSNRDSYEQYF. The variable domain in full, completed from reference TRBV28 and TRBJ2-7, reads DVKVTQSSRYLVKRTGEKVFLECVQDMDHENMFWYRQDPGLGLRLIYFSYDVKMKEKGDIPEGYSVSREKKERFSLILESASTNQTSMYLCASSNRDSYEQYFGPGTRLTVT.

This clone came up once. This sequence joins TRBV28 and TRBJ2-7, with 7 bases aligning to TRBD1. Per germline, CDR1 MDHEN and CDR2 SYDVKM. J lost 2 bases, V lost 8 bases, and 3 bases had no gene match. This CDR3 comprises 12 residues. CDR3 region: CASGQGAYEQYF. The CDR3 region has the DNA TGTGCCAGCGGGCAGGGGGCCTACGAGCAGTACTTC.

This chain uses TRBV7-2 with TRBJ2-7; D is undetermined. Germline V CDR1 and CDR2: SGHTA, FQGNSA. V gave up 1 base and J gave up 2 bases, with 6 bases separating them. The CDR3 covers 13 residues. In DNA, the CDR3 is TGTGCCAGCAGCTTAGTACCAGCCTACGAGCAGTACTTC. Translation: CASSLVPAYEQYF.

The chain uses TRBV5-6 and TRBJ2-2; a weak D match, TRBD1 (7 bases). The CDR3 has 16 amino acids. V was cut by 2 bases and J by 7 bases, with 18 bases left in between. The germline V gene encodes CDR1 SGHDT and CDR2 YYEEEE. CDR3: CASSFETGTLIGELFF. CDR3 nucleotide sequence: TGTGCCAGCAGCTTTGAGACAGGGACTCTAATCGGGGAGCTGTTTTTT.

V and J are TRBV28 and TRBJ1-5; D is ambiguous. The ends were cut back, 3 bases at V and 4 bases at J, with 10 bases in the middle. The germline CDR1 and CDR2 sequences are MDHEN and SYDVKM. CDR3 length: 14 residues. The CDR3 region is CASSLDGLNQPQHF. CDR3 DNA sequence: TGTGCCAGCAGTTTGGATGGGCTAAATCAGCCCCAGCATTTT.

The chain combines TRBV7-6 with TRBJ2-7; D is possibly TRBD1 (6 bases). The CDR3 runs 13 residues. The V end was cut by 3 bases, the J end by 3 bases, with 9 bases between. CDR1 and CDR2 from the germline V gene are SGHVS and FNYEAQ. CDR3 amino acids: CASSLDSLYEQYF. In DNA form, the CDR3 reads TGTGCCAGCAGCTTGGACAGTCTCTACGAGCAGTACTTC.

This chain links TRBV2 with TRBJ2-7; the match to TRBD2 covers 7 bases. After removal of 4 bases from V and 2 bases from J, the junction contained 2 bases not matched to a gene. The CDR3 runs to 13 residues. Germline CDR1 SNHLY, CDR2 FYNNEI. CDR3 sequence reads: CASSVLAAYEQYF. The DNA of the CDR3 is TGTGCCAGCAGTGTCCTAGCGGCCTACGAGCAGTACTTC.

This chain connects TRBV28 to TRBJ2-2; 13 bases map to TRBD2. J gave up 3 bases and V 4 bases, and 11 bases lay outside the gene matches. CDR3 length: 19 residues. Germline CDR1 MDHEN, CDR2 SYDVKM. The CDR3: CASSSPPGLAGPYTGELFF. In nucleotides, the CDR3 is TGTGCCAGCAGTTCGCCCCCGGGACTAGCGGGACCCTACACCGGGGAGCTGTTTTTT.

The chain joins TRBV5-1 to TRBJ2-1; 7 bases agree with TRBD2. The J segment lost 0 bases and the V segment lost 5 bases, leaving 5 bases of the junction unmatched. The CDR3 loop spans 15 amino acids. The germline V gene has CDR1 SGHRS and CDR2 YFSETQ. The CDR3 region is CASRGSGISYNEQFF. The CDR3, as DNA: TGCGCCAGCAGGGGGAGCGGGATCTCCTACAATGAGCAGTTCTTC.

The chain recombines TRBV5-4 with TRBJ1-1, with TRBD1 identical over 8 bases. The ends lost 4 bases at V and 1 base at J; junction bases unmatched: 3. Germline loops: CDR1 SGHNT, CDR2 YYREEE (reference sequence). The CDR3 is 14 residues long. For the CDR3, the DNA is TGTGCCAGCAGCACTGGACAGGGGAACACTGAAGCTTTCTTT. Amino acid sequence: CASSTGQGNTEAFF.